These 11 T cell receptor beta chains share one sample of origin, sequenced in a study of shared clonotypes between healthy human individuals. Data came from immunoSEQ multiplex PCR; TCRdb stores just in-frame clones and leaves some out. This sample carries millions of clones, about 92% of them seen once, and the ten largest clones take roughly 0.15%. What was sequenced was naive CD4+ T cells sorted from blood. Described subset: CD45RA+ positively selected. The origin of the receptors is a man aged 18-30 years in good health.

The J gene is TRBJ2-1, the V gene TRBV2; no clear D gene. Trimming took off 7 bases at V and 2 bases at J, with 9 bases between the two ends. Looked up from germline, CDR1 is SNHLY and CDR2 is FYNNEI. This CDR3 has 13 amino acids. The CDR3 nucleotides read TGTGCCAGCAAGCCCAGGACCTACAATGAGCAGTTCTTC. Encoded protein: CASKPRTYNEQFF.

To note about this clone: The sample holds other DNA sequences that translate to the same CDR3. The chain joins TRBV27 to TRBJ1-2; D is unclear. This CDR3 is built from 14 residues. V gave up 0 bases and J gave up 3 bases, with 8 bases separating them. CDR1 and CDR2 from the germline V gene are MNHEY and SMNVEV (reference sequence). The CDR3 reads CASSLSRADYGYTF. CDR3 nucleotides: TGTGCCAGCAGTTTATCGAGAGCAGACTATGGCTACACCTTC.

The rearrangement uses TRBV7-2 and TRBJ2-5; either TRBD1 or TRBD2 may supply D (5 bases each). The V and J ends lost 7 bases and 5 bases respectively, with 14 bases between them. Germline lookup yields CDR1 SGHTA and CDR2 FQGNSA. This CDR3 is 13 amino acids long. The CDR3 DNA sequence: TGTGCCAGCACCACGTGGGGACGGGAGACCCAGTACTTC. Amino acids: CASTTWGRETQYF.

This rearrangement joins TRBV5-4 to TRBJ2-7, with D perhaps assigned TRBD1 or TRBD2 (5 bases each). V lost 1 base and J 4 bases, leaving 12 bases between the germline ends. Germline loops: CDR1 SGHNT, CDR2 YYREEE (reference sequence). This CDR3 spans 14 amino acids. DNA for the CDR3: TGTGCCAGCAGCTTGTCGCAGGGAGTTTACGAGCAGTACTTC. This translates into CASSLSQGVYEQYF. Looking up the rest from reference TRBV5-4 and TRBJ2-7 gives the full variable domain: ETGVTQSPTHLIKTRGQQVTLRCSSQSGHNTVSWYQQALGQGPQFIFQYYREEENGRGNFPPRFSGLQFPNYSSELNVNALELDDSALYLCASSLSQGVYEQYFGPGTRLTVT.

This clone has a single count. This chain links TRBV28 with TRBJ2-7, with 7 bases lining up with TRBD2. V lost 4 bases, J lost 7 bases, and 10 bases stayed unmatched. Germline lookup yields CDR1 MDHEN and CDR2 SYDVKM. The CDR3 runs to 14 residues. In DNA, the CDR3 is TGTGCCAGCAGTTCCGGCGGGGGAGGATCGGAGCAGTACTTC. It specifies CASSSGGGGSEQYF.

The count of this clone is one. The V call is TRBV5-1, the J call TRBJ2-2, with 9 bases identical to TRBD1. With 1 base clipped from V and 6 bases from J, the junction kept 7 bases outside the gene matches. The CDR3 has 16 amino acids. Germline-derived CDR1 and CDR2 are SGHRS and YFSETQ. CDR3 sequence (DNA): TGCGCCAGCAGCTTGATGGGACAGGGAAGCGCCGGGGAGCTGTTTTTT. This translates into CASSLMGQGSAGELFF.

This sequence joins TRBV6-6 and TRBJ2-5; no reliable D call. Germline V lookup: CDR1 MNHNY, CDR2 SVGAGI (reference sequence). The CDR3 is made up of 12 amino acids. The ends were cut back, 6 bases at V and 4 bases at J, with 9 bases in the middle. CDR3: CASRPTLETQYF. Here the CDR3 DNA reads TGTGCCAGCAGGCCCACGTTAGAGACCCAGTACTTC.

The chain is built from TRBV25-1 and TRBJ2-5; TRBD1 matches at 9 bases. Germline CDR1 reads MGHDK; CDR2 reads SYGVNS. The CDR3 is 17 amino acids. V dropped 3 bases and J dropped 5; count of bases not matched to a gene: 13. The CDR3 nucleotides read TGTGCCAGCAGTGATCTTAGTCAACAGGGGGCTAGGGAGACCCAGTACTTC. This encodes CASSDLSQQGARETQYF.

The V gene is TRBV5-6, the J gene TRBJ1-5; D is possibly TRBD1 (5 bases). The germline CDR1 and CDR2 sequences are SGHDT and YYEEEE. The CDR3 consists of 15 residues. The V gene lost 0 bases and the J gene lost 6 bases, with 13 bases spanning the gap. The CDR3 nucleotides read TGTGCCAGCAGCTTGGGGCAGGGAGTCGCTCAGCCCCAGCATTTT. Amino acids: CASSLGQGVAQPQHF.

The chain is built from TRBV6-6 and TRBJ2-7; 7 positions match TRBD2. The germline CDR1 and CDR2 sequences are MNHNY and SVGAGI (reference sequence). Trimming removed 5 bases from V and 2 bases from J; junction bases left unmatched: 6. CDR3 length: 14 amino acids. The CDR3 DNA is TGTGCCAGCAGTACTAGCGAGATGACCTACGAGCAGTACTTC. Translation gives CASSTSEMTYEQYF.

CDR3 region: CASSPGTFGRYEKLFF. The CDR3 nucleotides read TGTGCCAGCAGCCCTGGGACGTTCGGGAGGTATGAAAAACTGTTTTTT. The chain couples TRBV5-6 to TRBJ1-4; D might be TRBD1 (5 bases). V lost 4 bases, J lost 6 bases, and 19 bases lay in between. This CDR3 has 16 residues. Germline values: CDR1 SGHDT, CDR2 YYEEEE.